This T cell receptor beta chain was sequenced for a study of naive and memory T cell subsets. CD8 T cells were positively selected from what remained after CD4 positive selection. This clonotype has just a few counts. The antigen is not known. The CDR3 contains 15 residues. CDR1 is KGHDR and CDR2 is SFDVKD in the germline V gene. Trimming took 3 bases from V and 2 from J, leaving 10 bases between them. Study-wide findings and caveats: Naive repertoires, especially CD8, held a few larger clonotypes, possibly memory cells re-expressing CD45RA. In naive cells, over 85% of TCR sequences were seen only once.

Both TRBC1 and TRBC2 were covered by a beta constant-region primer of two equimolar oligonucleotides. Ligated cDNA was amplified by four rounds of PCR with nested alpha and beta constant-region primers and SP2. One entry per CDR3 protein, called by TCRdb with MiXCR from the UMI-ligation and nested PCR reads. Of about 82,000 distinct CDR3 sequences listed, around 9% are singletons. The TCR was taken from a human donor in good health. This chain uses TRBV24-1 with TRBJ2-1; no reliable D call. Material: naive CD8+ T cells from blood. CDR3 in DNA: TGTGCCACCAGTGATCGGCAAGAGCCCTACAATGAGCAGTTCTTC. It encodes CATSDRQEPYNEQFF.